A single sample is the source of the 27 T cell receptor beta chains below, sequenced in a study of shared clonotypes between healthy human individuals. Naive CD8 cells were CD45RO-negative, positively selected for CCR7, excluding terminally differentiated effector memory CD45RA+ cells. Clones were sequenced by immunoSEQ multiplex PCR, and TCRdb holds only the in-frame ones, with some missing. The sample lists around 2.1 million clones, roughly 91% seen once, with under 2% in the top ten. The specimen was naive CD8+ T cells from PBMCs. These receptors originate from a man aged 18 to 29 in good health. Some clones in this sample may be carry-over from other donors' samples.

The CDR3 coding sequence is TGTGCCAGCAGTCTCACTCGACAGGGGGGCTCCTACGAGCAGTACTTC. Amino acid sequence: CASSLTRQGGSYEQYF. The rearrangement uses TRBV27 and TRBJ2-7; 9 bases match TRBD1. The CDR3 spans 16 residues. V lost 5 bases and J lost 0; bases outside the gene matches: 8. The V gene's germline CDR1 is MNHEY and CDR2 SMNVEV (reference sequence).

This clone was recorded once. The chain couples TRBV28 to TRBJ1-1; D gene uncertain. Germline V gene lookup returns CDR1 MDHEN and CDR2 SYDVKM. This CDR3 contains 13 residues. V lost 8 bases, J lost 4 bases, and 14 bases lay in between. The CDR3: CASRAGGSTEAFF. DNA for the CDR3: TGTGCCAGCCGGGCAGGAGGTTCCACTGAAGCTTTCTTT. The full variable domain, its missing parts supplied by reference TRBV28 and TRBJ1-1, is DVKVTQSSRYLVKRTGEKVFLECVQDMDHENMFWYRQDPGLGLRLIYFSYDVKMKEKGDIPEGYSVSREKKERFSLILESASTNQTSMYLCASRAGGSTEAFFGQGTRLTVV.

In its sample, this clone was seen once. The V call is TRBV7-2, the J call TRBJ1-3, with D unclear. Trimming left V 1 base short and J 2 bases short, with 9 bases between. Germline-derived CDR1 and CDR2 are SGHTA and FQGNSA. The CDR3 has 15 residues. The CDR3 nucleotides read TGTGCCAGCAGCTTAGGCCCGGGTGCTGGAAACACCATATATTTT. Its protein is CASSLGPGAGNTIYF. The full variable domain, rest sourced from reference TRBV7-2 and TRBJ1-3, is GAGVSQSPSNKVTEKGKDVELRCDPISGHTALYWYRQSLGQGLEFLIYFQGNSAPDKSGLPSDRFSAERTGGSVSTLTIQRTQQEDSAVYLCASSLGPGAGNTIYFGEGSWLTVV.

This sequence joins TRBV2 and TRBJ1-5; D ambiguous. The CDR3 is 16 residues long. Per the germline V gene, CDR1 is SNHLY and CDR2 is FYNNEI. Trimming pared 7 bases from V and 4 bases from J, leaving 20 bases between. CDR3 loop: CASTASLGMGNQPQHF. In nucleotides, the CDR3 is TGTGCCAGCACGGCATCTCTGGGCATGGGGAATCAGCCCCAGCATTTT.

This chain links TRBV6-5 with TRBJ1-2; 9 bases map to TRBD1. The V gene end was trimmed by 4 bases and the J gene end by 8 bases; junction bases not matched to a gene: 8. CDR1 MNHEY and CDR2 SVGAGI come from the germline V gene. This CDR3 comprises 14 residues. This CDR3 is CASSSQDRGIGYTF. The CDR3 DNA reads as TGTGCCAGCAGTTCTCAGGACAGGGGAATCGGCTACACCTTC.

CDR3 residues: CASRPGGAGYQPQHF. CDR3 in DNA: TGTGCCAGTAGACCCGGGGGGGCAGGTTACCAGCCCCAGCATTTT. This chain links TRBV19 with TRBJ1-5, with a tentative D call TRBD1 (6 bases). Trimming took 6 bases from V and 7 from J, leaving 19 bases between them. CDR1 and CDR2 (germline): LNHDA, SQIVND (reference sequence). The CDR3 runs 15 residues. Drawing the rest from reference TRBV19 and TRBJ1-5, the complete variable domain is DGGITQSPKYLFRKEGQNVTLSCEQNLNHDAMYWYRQDPGQGLRLIYYSQIVNDFQKGDIAEGYSVSREKKESFPLTVTSAQKNPTAFYLCASRPGGAGYQPQHFGDGTRLSIL.

The chain carries TRBV19 and TRBJ2-3; D possibly uses TRBD1 or TRBD2 (7 bases each). The CDR3 covers 14 residues. Trimming shortened V by 10 bases and J by 6 bases, and 20 bases separated the two germline ends. Germline V gene data show CDR1 as LNHDA and CDR2 as SQIVND (reference sequence). CDR3 sequence (DNA): TGTGCCACTACCTTTGGGAGGGGGCTTGATACGCAGTATTTT. Its protein is CATTFGRGLDTQYF.

The CDR3 sequence is CASSGHDTFSYNEQFF. CDR3 in DNA: TGTGCCAGCAGCGGCCACGACACCTTCTCCTACAATGAGCAGTTCTTC. The rearrangement joins TRBV7-9 to TRBJ2-1; D ambiguous. Germline V gene data show CDR1 as SEHNR and CDR2 as FQNEAQ (reference sequence). The CDR3 is 16 residues long. V was trimmed by 5 bases and J by 0 bases, leaving 14 bases between them.

The chain is built from TRBV7-2 and TRBJ2-5; maybe TRBD2 (6 bases). V dropped 5 bases and J dropped 6 bases, with 13 bases sitting between them. Germline CDR1 is SGHTA and CDR2 is FQGNSA. The CDR3 runs to 13 residues. The CDR3 here is CASSPRDSKTQYF. The CDR3 nucleotides read TGTGCCAGCAGCCCTCGGGACTCCAAGACCCAGTACTTC.

This chain uses TRBV9 with TRBJ2-7; D is possibly TRBD2 (7 bases). Trimming shortened V by 4 bases and J by 5 bases, and 16 bases separated the two germline ends. From germline, CDR1 is SGDLS and CDR2 YYNGEE. The CDR3 loop spans 14 amino acids. The chain's CDR3 is CASSLGGAGDEQYF. CDR3 in DNA: TGTGCCAGCAGCTTGGGGGGCGCGGGGGACGAGCAGTACTTC. Drawing the rest from reference TRBV9 and TRBJ2-7, the complete variable domain is DSGVTQTPKHLITATGQRVTLRCSPRSGDLSVYWYQQSLDQGLQFLIQYYNGEERAKGNILERFSAQQFPDLHSELNLSSLELGDSALYFCASSLGGAGDEQYFGPGTRLTVT.

The CDR3 loop is CSVVGGQRTSGKSVDTQYF. DNA of the CDR3: TGCAGCGTCGTTGGTGGACAGAGGACTAGCGGGAAGTCGGTAGATACGCAGTATTTT. The rearrangement uses TRBV29-1 and TRBJ2-3; 12 nucleotides align to TRBD2. V was clipped by 6 bases and J by 5 bases; unmatched bases: 21. This CDR3 contains 19 residues. From germline, CDR1 is SQVTM and CDR2 ANQGSEA.

This clone was detected once. The CDR3 sequence is CAWSVKHGADTQYF. In DNA, the CDR3 is TGTGCCTGGAGTGTAAAGCATGGGGCAGATACGCAGTATTTT. The genes are TRBV30 and TRBJ2-3; D remains unclear. V lost 0 bases and J lost 4, with 11 bases in between. The CDR3 runs to 14 residues. Germline lookup yields CDR1 GTSNPN and CDR2 SVGIG (reference sequence).

This clone was picked up a small number of times. The V and J genes are TRBV27 and TRBJ1-2, with 7 bases aligning to TRBD1. Germline CDR1 MNHEY, CDR2 SMNVEV (reference sequence). V was pared by 3 bases and J by 8 bases, with 6 bases of the junction left unmatched. CDR3 length equals 13 residues. CDR3 sequence reads: CASSFPGGFGYTF. CDR3 nucleotides: TGTGCCAGCAGTTTCCCAGGGGGGTTCGGCTACACCTTC.

In regard to this clone: Other DNA sequences from this sample encode an identical CDR3 as well. The chain links TRBV19 to TRBJ2-7, with D hard to call. The V gene lost 1 base and the J gene lost 0 bases, with 7 bases spanning the gap. Germline V gene data show CDR1 as LNHDA and CDR2 as SQIVND (reference sequence). The CDR3 is made up of 14 amino acids. The CDR3 bases are TGTGCCAGTAGTATAGGAGGCCGCTCCTACGAGCAGTACTTC. Translating gives CASSIGGRSYEQYF.

This chain connects TRBV6-5 to TRBJ2-3; D uncertain. Germline V lookup: CDR1 MNHEY, CDR2 SVGAGI. Trimming left V 8 bases short and J 14 bases short, with 29 bases between. The CDR3 contains 15 residues. CDR3 coding DNA: TGTGCCAGCTACACCCGCGCCGGCAGGCCGGTCTTACCGTATTTT. Protein: CASYTRAGRPVLPYF.

V usage is TRBV10-2 and J usage is TRBJ2-7; D is unresolved. Germline CDR1 reads WSHSY; CDR2 reads SAAADI. V lost 2 bases and J lost 1, with 6 bases in between. This CDR3 has 13 amino acids. The CDR3 sequence is CASSERVSYEQYF. The CDR3 DNA sequence: TGCGCCAGCAGTGAGCGAGTTTCCTACGAGCAGTACTTC.

This sequence joins TRBV6-5 and TRBJ1-1, with D possibly being TRBD1 (5 bases). The CDR3 loop spans 13 amino acids. The V and J ends lost 8 bases and 5 bases respectively, with 15 bases between them. Per the germline V gene, CDR1 is MNHEY and CDR2 is SVGAGI. The CDR3: CASHLGVGTEAFF. CDR3 nucleotide sequence: TGTGCCAGCCACCTGGGGGTCGGGACTGAAGCTTTCTTT.

A note on this clone: This sample includes further DNA sequences coding for the same CDR3. The V gene is TRBV5-1, the J gene TRBJ2-7; D is ambiguous. Per the germline V gene, CDR1 is SGHRS and CDR2 is YFSETQ. The CDR3 extends over 14 amino acids. The V end was cut by 0 bases, the J end by 1 base, with 8 bases between. The CDR3 loop is CASSLEGSSYEQYF. In DNA, the CDR3 is TGCGCCAGCAGCTTGGAGGGATCATCCTACGAGCAGTACTTC.

This clone was recorded once. This rearrangement joins TRBV9 to TRBJ2-1; D is ambiguous. Trimming cost V 4 bases and J 5 bases, with 7 bases left between them. The CDR3 is 12 residues long. Germline V lookup: CDR1 SGDLS, CDR2 YYNGEE. The CDR3 is CASSPWDNEQFF. CDR3 coding DNA: TGTGCCAGCAGCCCCTGGGACAATGAGCAGTTCTTC. The complete variable domain, with remaining parts taken from reference TRBV9 and TRBJ2-1, reads DSGVTQTPKHLITATGQRVTLRCSPRSGDLSVYWYQQSLDQGLQFLIQYYNGEERAKGNILERFSAQQFPDLHSELNLSSLELGDSALYFCASSPWDNEQFFGPGTRLTVL.

The chain employs TRBV11-2 and TRBJ2-5; tentatively, D is TRBD2 (5 bases). Germline CDR1 reads SGHAT; CDR2 reads FQNNGV. The CDR3 contains 14 residues. V was pared by 5 bases and J by 2 bases, with 12 bases between. The CDR3 DNA is TGTGCCAGCAGCCCCCATCGGGGTCAAGAGACCCAGTACTTC. The encoded protein is CASSPHRGQETQYF.

The V call is TRBV29-1, the J call TRBJ2-2; D ambiguous. The CDR3 totals 13 residues. V shed 2 bases and J shed 6 bases, with 10 bases lying between them. Germline V gene data show CDR1 as SQVTM and CDR2 as ANQGSEA. The CDR3 sequence: CSVEKKVPGELFF. The DNA for the CDR3 is TGCAGCGTTGAAAAAAAGGTCCCCGGGGAGCTGTTTTTT.

The rearrangement joins TRBV7-9 to TRBJ1-6, with TRBD1 identical over 8 bases. V shed 3 bases, J shed 10 bases, and the junction held 5 bases outside the gene matches. CDR3 length equals 14 residues. The germline gives CDR1 SEHNR, CDR2 FQNEAQ (reference sequence). As DNA, the CDR3 is TGTGCCAGCAGCTTTTCAGGGGGCGGATCACCCCTCCACTTT. This sequence encodes CASSFSGGGSPLHF.

The V gene is TRBV13, the J gene TRBJ2-5; D may match TRBD1 or TRBD2 (5 bases each). This CDR3 contains 15 residues. CDR1 PRHDT and CDR2 FYEKMQ come from the germline V gene (reference sequence). With 0 bases removed from V and 7 bases from J, the gap between germline ends came to 15 bases. The CDR3 reads CASSLGLRGSGTQYF. CDR3 sequence (DNA): TGTGCCAGCAGCTTAGGCCTGAGGGGTTCAGGGACCCAGTACTTC.

This clone was counted once. The chain is built from TRBV7-8 and TRBJ2-7; unclear D gene. The CDR3 is 13 amino acids. Germline CDR1 is SGHVS and CDR2 is FQNEAQ. Trimming pared 3 bases from V and 3 bases from J, leaving 9 bases between. The CDR3 protein is CASSLASNYEQYF. The CDR3 DNA reads TGTGCCAGCAGCTTGGCGTCGAACTACGAGCAGTACTTC.

This chain uses TRBV9 with TRBJ2-1, with 10 nucleotides matching TRBD2. CDR1 and CDR2 (germline): SGDLS, YYNGEE. This CDR3 region has 14 residues. Germline trimming cut 0 bases from V and 9 bases from J; bases unmatched to any gene: 3. Here the CDR3 DNA reads TGTGCCAGCAGCGTAGCGGTAGCGGGAGGTGAGCAGTTCTTC. It encodes CASSVAVAGGEQFF.

CDR3 nucleotides: TGTGCCAGCAGCTCCGGACATATCCCCTACGAGCAGTACTTC. Translating it yields CASSSGHIPYEQYF. The chain recombines TRBV7-9 with TRBJ2-7, with D possibly being TRBD1 (5 bases). The V end was cut by 4 bases, the J end by 2 bases, with 12 bases between. Germline V CDR1 and CDR2: SEHNR, FQNEAQ (reference sequence). There are 14 residues in the CDR3.

CDR3 region: CASSLTSRVNTEAFF. CDR3 DNA sequence: TGTGCCAGCAGCTTAACGTCGAGGGTGAACACTGAAGCTTTCTTT. V is TRBV7-3 and J is TRBJ1-1, with D uncertain. This CDR3 has 15 amino acids. CDR1 SGHTA and CDR2 FQGTGA come from the germline V gene. With 0 bases removed from V and 0 bases from J, the gap between germline ends came to 8 bases.